This T cell receptor beta chain comes out of a study of OX40 agonist ivuxolimab in advanced cancers. The CDR3 consists of 16 residues. Germline-derived CDR1 and CDR2 are SGHNT and YENEEA. V was shortened by 5 bases and J by 5 bases, with 21 bases between the two germline ends. Regarding this clone: Its antigen is currently unknown.

Method: immunoSEQ multiplex PCR; TCRdb's copy keeps in-frame clones and lacks some. The sample records more than 65,000 clones, less than 90% being singletons. General study points: Relative to CD4+, CD8+ T cells held more expanded clones on average.

The input for sequencing was CD4+ or CD8+ T cells sorted from blood, taken in a trial of the OX40 agonist ivuxolimab. The J gene is TRBJ2-5, the V gene TRBV11-3; D is uncertain. The origin of this receptor is an adult with an advanced solid tumor such as melanoma, head and neck, liver or kidney cancer. CDR3 protein: CASSPLARPMPETQYF. As DNA, the CDR3 is TGTGCCAGCAGCCCCCTGGCCCGTCCCATGCCGGAGACCCAGTACTTC.